The clone carrying this T cell receptor beta chain was seen at least ten times. The data originate from a study of regulatory T cells in long-lasting Graves disease. Study details: New Graves' disease cases had less than 3 months of antithyroid drugs.

Time point defined: newly diagnosed GD, antithyroid drugs for less than 3 months. With RNA extracted from PBMCs as input, the TCR library was made. The CDR3 contains 15 residues. The V end lost 2 bases, the J end lost 0 bases, and 9 bases lay between the germline ends. CDR1 is MGHRA, CDR2 YSYEKL, per germline. Sequencing libraries for TCR beta were prepared with iRepertoire HTBI primers and Arm-PCR of CDR3 regions. MiXCR, applied by TCRdb to the multiplex PCR reads, yields one record per CDR3 protein. The data hold about 470,000 distinct CDR3 sequences, with more than 13% observed a single time. The sample also formed part of further work on T cells in Graves' hyperthyroidism and ophthalmopathy. From that paper: If no ophthalmopathy progression occurred within 18 months, Graves' hyperthyroidism was stable. First-round RT-PCR with HTBI primers amplified the TCR CDR3 region. Clonotypes that were expanded in thyroid above 0.001 mostly appeared in blood too.

The rearrangement links TRBV4-1 to TRBJ2-3; no clear D gene. The material sequenced was peripheral blood mononuclear cells (PBMCs), taken at new diagnosis, from a patient treated with antithyroid drugs. This TCR was sampled from a woman between 25 and 40 years old with Graves disease. CDR3 sequence reads: CASSQTIISTDTQYF. CDR3 nucleotides: TGCGCCAGCAGCCAAACGATTATCAGCACAGATACGCAGTATTTT.